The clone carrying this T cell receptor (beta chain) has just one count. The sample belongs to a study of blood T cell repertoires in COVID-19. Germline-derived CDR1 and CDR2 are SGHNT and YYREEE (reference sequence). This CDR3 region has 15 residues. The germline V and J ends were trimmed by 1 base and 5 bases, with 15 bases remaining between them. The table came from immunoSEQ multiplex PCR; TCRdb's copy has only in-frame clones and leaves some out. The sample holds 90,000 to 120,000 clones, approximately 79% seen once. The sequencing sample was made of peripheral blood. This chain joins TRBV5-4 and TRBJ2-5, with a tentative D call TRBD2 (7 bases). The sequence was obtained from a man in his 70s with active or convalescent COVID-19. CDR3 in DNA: TGTGCCAGCAGCTTGTTCGGGGGAGGGGGTGAGACCCAGTACTTC. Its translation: CASSLFGGGGETQYF.